A selection of T cell receptor beta chains follows, all from one sample in a study of blood T cell repertoires in COVID-19. The data were produced by immunoSEQ multiplex PCR, yet TCRdb's version contains in-frame clones alone and is incomplete. The table has 310,000 or so clones, approximately 87% seen once. The sample was peripheral blood. The receptors derive from a woman aged 50 to 60 with active or convalescent COVID-19. Both conserved end residues are part of each CDR3. Fields, in order: clone size, D gene, J gene, V gene, CDR3 length, CDR3 DNA, CDR3 protein. A D gene is named only where the DNA matches it firmly. Not every row has a clone size; where given, it reads once, few, many or a size class.

NA TRBD1 TRBJ2-5 TRBV27 14 TGTGCCAGCAAGCCAGGGACAGGAGAAGAGACCCAGTACTTC CASKPGTGEETQYF
NA TRBD1 TRBJ1-2 TRBV10-3 15 TGTGCCATCAGTCCCGGGACAGGGTCTGGCTATGGCTACACCTTC CAISPGTGSGYGYTF
NA NA TRBJ1-3 TRBV28 15 TGTGCCAGCAGTTTTTCGGGGGGCTCTGGAAACACCATATATTTT CASSFSGGSGNTIYF
NA NA TRBJ1-4 TRBV10-3 12 TGTGCCATCAGCGCCAGGGATGAAAAACTGTTTTTT CAISARDEKLFF
NA TRBD1 TRBJ1-1 TRBV6-5 16 TGTGCCAGCAGTTCCTACCTCGTTTCAGGGGGAACTGAAGCTTTCTTT CASSSYLVSGGTEAFF
few TRBD2 TRBJ2-1 TRBV5-4 19 TGTGCCAGCAGCAATCCGGGACTAGCGGGAGGGAATTCTCCGAATGAGCAGTTCTTC CASSNPGLAGGNSPNEQFF
few TRBD1 TRBJ1-4 TRBV19 16 TGTGCCAGTAAGGGGGCAGGGGGAGCAACTAATGAAAAACTGTTTTTT CASKGAGGATNEKLFF
NA NA TRBJ2-7 TRBV29-1 14 TGCAGCGTGTACAGGGCGTCCGGGGGGTACGAGCAGTACTTC CSVYRASGGYEQYF
NA TRBD1 TRBJ1-5 TRBV27 15 TGTGCCAGCAGTTTGGGGACAGGGGGGAATCAGCCCCAGCATTTT CASSLGTGGNQPQHF
once NA TRBJ2-1 TRBV14 14 TGTGCCAGCAGCCGCCGGGACACTGACAATGAGCAGTTCTTC CASSRRDTDNEQFF
NA TRBD2 TRBJ2-1 TRBV27 19 TGTGCCAGCAGTATAAGGCCGGGACTAGCGGGATCTATAGGCAATGAGCAGTTCTTC CASSIRPGLAGSIGNEQFF
NA NA TRBJ1-1 TRBV9 14 TGTGCCAGCAGCGCCCTGGGAGGAGGCACTGAAGCTTTCTTT CASSALGGGTEAFF